Below, 3 T cell receptor beta chains from the same sample are listed, as sequenced in a study of CXCR3-negative and CXCR3-positive naive CD8 T cells. The libraries of TRB cDNA were prepared using 5' RACE with UMI labels. TCRdb reanalyzed the 5' RACE reads and collapses them to one entry per CDR3 protein, without DNA. In all, the sample yields over 5,500 distinct CDR3 sequences. Specimen: naive CXCR3- CD8+ T cells from blood. Subset defined: CD45RO-CCR7+CD27+CD95- naive CD8+ T cells lacking CXCR3 (TNR3-). The origin of the receptors is a human donor in good health. Some clones in this sample may be carry-over from other donors' samples.

This clonotype is labeled medium-sized based on frequency. The chain employs TRBV25-1 and TRBJ1-2. This CDR3 region has 13 residues. Germline CDR1 reads MGHDK; CDR2 reads SYGVNS. CDR3 amino acids: CASSDLPNYGYTF.

This clonotype ranks as medium-sized in terms of frequency. The chain carries TRBV20-1 and TRBJ1-6; TCRdb's D gene call, TRBD1, goes unchecked for lack of DNA. Germline values: CDR1 DFQATT, CDR2 SNEGSKA (reference sequence). The CDR3 consists of 14 residues. The CDR3 spells CSARARAATSPLHF.

In terms of frequency, this clonotype is medium-sized. The V gene is TRBV29-1, the J gene TRBJ2-1; TCRdb calls TRBD2, which cannot be checked without DNA. The V gene's germline CDR1 is SQVTM and CDR2 ANQGSEA. The CDR3 contains 14 residues. The CDR3: CSTPSGDSYNEQFF.